This passage covers 2 T cell receptor beta chains from one sample sequenced in a study of blood T cells in healthy people across ages. A sample-barcoded 5' primer and a J-beta primer mix were used in a second PCR of about 7 to 12 cycles. TCRdb itself ran the 5' RACE reads through MiXCR, one entry per CDR3 protein. This table has 1.5 million to 2 million distinct CDR3 sequences, approximately 30% appearing once. Sequencing input: blood. The receptors derive from a young woman in good health.

With regard to this clonotype: With a much larger clone just one base away, this may be a read error. The chain recombines TRBV20-1 with TRBJ2-3, with a tentative D call TRBD1 (5 bases). The CDR3 spans 14 residues. CDR1 DFQATT and CDR2 SNEGSKA come from the germline V gene (reference sequence). Trimming removed 3 bases from V and 1 base from J, with 11 bases in between. CDR3 in DNA: TGCAGTGCTAGGACGGACACTGGCACAGATACGCAGTATTTT. Encoded protein: CSARTDTGTDTQYF.

The chain has TRBV20-1 and TRBJ2-7; D gene unclear. V lost 6 bases, J lost 7 bases, and 13 bases lay in between. Germline V gives CDR1 DFQATT, CDR2 SNEGSKA (reference sequence). The CDR3 extends over 11 amino acids. The CDR3 sequence is CSAVEAMEQYF. The CDR3 DNA sequence: TGCAGTGCAGTCGAGGCTATGGAGCAGTACTTC.